This T cell receptor (beta chain) was recorded in a study of shared clonotypes between healthy human individuals. Clones were read by immunoSEQ multiplex PCR, and TCRdb kept only the in-frame ones, dropping some. The profile covers over 850,000 clones, with approximately 80% appearing a single time and about 0.52% taken by the ten largest. A word on this clone: Its antigen is as yet unknown. Other DNA sequences from this sample encode an identical CDR3 as well.

After removal of 3 bases from V and 0 bases from J, the junction contained 1 base not matched to a gene. In germline, CDR1 is SQVTM, CDR2 ANQGSEA. The CDR3 loop spans 13 amino acids. Study-level results: Measured sharing among donors was expected to vary with sequencing depth. Investigators collected only blood, and repertoires in tissues likely differ. When compared with the clonotypes that were shared by all four sorted-subset donors, the non-shared clonotypes turned out to have lower generation probabilities.

This rearrangement joins TRBV29-1 to TRBJ1-1; 7 bases fit TRBD1. The source of this sequence is a man younger than 35 in good health. Some clones in this sample may be carry-over from other donors' samples. The sample taken for sequencing was memory CD4+ T cells from PBMCs. Sample subset: CD45RA-negative fraction. The CDR3 DNA sequence: TGCAGCGTTGAGGGACAGTTGAACACTGAAGCTTTCTTT. It specifies CSVEGQLNTEAFF.